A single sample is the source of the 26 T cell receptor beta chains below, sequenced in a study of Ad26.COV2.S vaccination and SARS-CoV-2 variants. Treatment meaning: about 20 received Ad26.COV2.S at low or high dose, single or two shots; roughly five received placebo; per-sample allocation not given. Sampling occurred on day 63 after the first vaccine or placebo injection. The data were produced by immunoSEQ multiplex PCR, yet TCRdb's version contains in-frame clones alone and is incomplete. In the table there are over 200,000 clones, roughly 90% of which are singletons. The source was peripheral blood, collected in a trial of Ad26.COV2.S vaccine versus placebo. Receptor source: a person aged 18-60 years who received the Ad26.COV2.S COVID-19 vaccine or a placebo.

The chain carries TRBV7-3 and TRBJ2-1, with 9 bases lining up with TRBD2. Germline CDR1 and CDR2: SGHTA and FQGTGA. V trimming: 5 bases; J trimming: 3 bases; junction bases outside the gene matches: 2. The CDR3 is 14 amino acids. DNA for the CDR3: TGTGCCAGCAGCCGCGGGAGGGGCTACAATGAGCAGTTCTTC. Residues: CASSRGRGYNEQFF. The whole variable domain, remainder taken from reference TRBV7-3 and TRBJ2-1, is GAGVSQTPSNKVTEKGKYVELRCDPISGHTALYWYRQSLGQGPEFLIYFQGTGAADDSGLPNDRFFAVRPEGSVSTLKIQRTERGDSAVYLCASSRGRGYNEQFFGPGTRLTVL.

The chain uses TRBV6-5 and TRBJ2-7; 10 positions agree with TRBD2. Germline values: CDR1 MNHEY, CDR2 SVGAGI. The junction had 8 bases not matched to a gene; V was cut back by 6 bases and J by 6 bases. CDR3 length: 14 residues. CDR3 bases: TGTGCCAGCAGCTTAGGAGCGGGGGGGACCGAGCAGTACTTC. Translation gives CASSLGAGGTEQYF.

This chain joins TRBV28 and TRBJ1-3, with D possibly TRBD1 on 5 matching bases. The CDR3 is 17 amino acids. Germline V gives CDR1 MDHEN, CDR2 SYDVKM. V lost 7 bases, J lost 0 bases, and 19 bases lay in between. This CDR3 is CASTNPRQLSSGNTIYF. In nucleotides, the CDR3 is TGTGCCAGCACCAACCCCCGACAGCTTAGCTCTGGAAACACCATATATTTT.

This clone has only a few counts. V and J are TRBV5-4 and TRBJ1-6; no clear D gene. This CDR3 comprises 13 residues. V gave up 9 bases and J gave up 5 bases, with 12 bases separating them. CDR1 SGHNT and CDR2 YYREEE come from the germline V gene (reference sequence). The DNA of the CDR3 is TGTGCCACCGAGGTCGGGAATAATTCACCCCTCCACTTT. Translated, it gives CATEVGNNSPLHF.

CDR3 residues: CASSRTGTTNEQFF. CDR3 nucleotide sequence: TGTGCCAGCAGCCGCACCGGGACCACGAATGAGCAGTTCTTC. V gene TRBV3-1 (or the pseudogene TRBV3-2) combines with J gene TRBJ2-1; D tentatively fits TRBD1 or TRBD2 (5 bases each). CDR3 length: 14 amino acids. Germline V gene sequence: CDR1 LGHDT, CDR2 YNNKEL (reference sequence). Trimming shortened V by 4 bases and J by 7 bases, and 14 bases separated the two germline ends.

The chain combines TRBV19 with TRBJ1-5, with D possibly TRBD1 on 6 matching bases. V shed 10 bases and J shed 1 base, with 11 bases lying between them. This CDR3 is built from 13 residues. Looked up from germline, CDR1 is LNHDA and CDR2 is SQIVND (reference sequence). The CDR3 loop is CATARGSNQPQHF. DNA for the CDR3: TGTGCCACTGCCAGGGGAAGCAATCAGCCCCAGCATTTT.

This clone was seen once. DNA for the CDR3: TGTGCCAGCGGTATCGGAGGGGGCTACACCTTC. This gives the protein CASGIGGGYTF. The V call is TRBV24-1, the J call TRBJ1-2; D gene uncertain. The CDR3 covers 11 residues. Germline V gene sequence: CDR1 KGHDR, CDR2 SFDVKD. Trimming shortened V by 11 bases and J by 8 bases, and 14 bases separated the two germline ends.

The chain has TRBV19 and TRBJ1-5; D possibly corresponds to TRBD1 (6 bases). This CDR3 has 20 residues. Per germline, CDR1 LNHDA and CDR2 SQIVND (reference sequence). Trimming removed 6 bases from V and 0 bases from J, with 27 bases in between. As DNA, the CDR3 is TGTGCCAGTAGATTACTCCAGGGGCGCGGGTATGATTATAGCAATCAGCCCCAGCATTTT. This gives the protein CASRLLQGRGYDYSNQPQHF.

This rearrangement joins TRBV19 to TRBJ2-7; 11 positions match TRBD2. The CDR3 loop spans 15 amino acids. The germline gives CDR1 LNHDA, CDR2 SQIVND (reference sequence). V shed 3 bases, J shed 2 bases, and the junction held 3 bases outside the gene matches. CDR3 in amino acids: CASSIGLAGTYEQYF. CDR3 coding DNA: TGTGCCAGTAGTATCGGACTAGCGGGTACCTACGAGCAGTACTTC.

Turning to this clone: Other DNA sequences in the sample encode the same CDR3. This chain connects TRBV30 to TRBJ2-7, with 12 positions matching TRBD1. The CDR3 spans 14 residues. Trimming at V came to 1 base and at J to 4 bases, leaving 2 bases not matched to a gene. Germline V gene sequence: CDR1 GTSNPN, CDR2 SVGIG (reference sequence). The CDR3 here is CAWSEGQGAYEQYF. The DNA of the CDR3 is TGTGCCTGGAGTGAGGGACAGGGGGCTTACGAGCAGTACTTC.

CDR3 sequence (DNA): TGTGCCAGCTCACTACCGGCCACAGGCTTCTCTGGGGCCAACGTCCTGACTTTC. Translated, it gives CASSLPATGFSGANVLTF. The chain is built from TRBV18 and TRBJ2-6; maybe TRBD1 (5 bases). CDR1 and CDR2 from the germline V gene are KGHSH and LQKENI. With 4 bases removed from V and 0 bases from J, the gap between germline ends came to 16 bases. CDR3 length: 18 amino acids.

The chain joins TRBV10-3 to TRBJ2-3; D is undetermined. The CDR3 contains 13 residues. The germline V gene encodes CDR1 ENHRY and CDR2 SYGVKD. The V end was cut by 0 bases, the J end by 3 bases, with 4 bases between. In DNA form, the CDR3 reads TGTGCCATCAGTGAGTCCCGGACAGATACGCAGTATTTT. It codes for CAISESRTDTQYF.

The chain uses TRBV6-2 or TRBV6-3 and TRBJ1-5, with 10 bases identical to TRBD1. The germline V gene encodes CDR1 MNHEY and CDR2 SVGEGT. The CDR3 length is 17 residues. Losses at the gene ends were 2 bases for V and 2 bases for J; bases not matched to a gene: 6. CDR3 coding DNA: TGTGCCAGCAGTTACCGGCCTGGGACAGGGGGCAATCAGCCCCAGCATTTT. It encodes CASSYRPGTGGNQPQHF.

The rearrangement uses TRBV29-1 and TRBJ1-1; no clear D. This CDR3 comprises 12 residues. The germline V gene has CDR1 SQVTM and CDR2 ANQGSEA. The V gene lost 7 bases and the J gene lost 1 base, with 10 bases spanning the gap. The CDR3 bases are TGCAGCGCCGGAAGTAGGAACACTGAAGCTTTCTTT. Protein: CSAGSRNTEAFF.

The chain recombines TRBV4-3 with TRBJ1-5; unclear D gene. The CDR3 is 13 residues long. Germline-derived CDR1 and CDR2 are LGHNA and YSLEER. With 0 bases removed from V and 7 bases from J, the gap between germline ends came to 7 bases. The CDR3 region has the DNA TGCGCCAGCAGCCAAGATCCGGGGCAGCCCCAGCATTTT. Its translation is CASSQDPGQPQHF.

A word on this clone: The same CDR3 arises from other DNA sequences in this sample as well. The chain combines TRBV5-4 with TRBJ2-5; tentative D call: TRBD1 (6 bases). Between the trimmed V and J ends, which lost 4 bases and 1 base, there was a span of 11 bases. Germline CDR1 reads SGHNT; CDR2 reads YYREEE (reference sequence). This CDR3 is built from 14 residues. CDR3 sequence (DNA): TGTGCCAGCAGCCCGGGACAAACCCAAGAGACCCAGTACTTC. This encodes CASSPGQTQETQYF.

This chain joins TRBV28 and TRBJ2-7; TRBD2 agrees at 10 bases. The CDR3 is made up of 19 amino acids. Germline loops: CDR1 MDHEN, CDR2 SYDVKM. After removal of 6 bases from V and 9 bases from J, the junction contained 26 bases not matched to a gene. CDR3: CASSYLLGLAGEQVARQYF. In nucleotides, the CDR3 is TGTGCCAGCAGCTATCTCCTCGGCCTAGCGGGAGAACAGGTTGCGCGGCAGTACTTC.

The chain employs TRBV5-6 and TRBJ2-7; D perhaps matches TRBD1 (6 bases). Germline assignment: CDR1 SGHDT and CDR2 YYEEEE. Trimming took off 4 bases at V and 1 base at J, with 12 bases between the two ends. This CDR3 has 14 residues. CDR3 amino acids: CASSVGTRSYEQYF. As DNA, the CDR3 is TGTGCCAGCAGCGTCGGGACACGTTCCTACGAGCAGTACTTC.

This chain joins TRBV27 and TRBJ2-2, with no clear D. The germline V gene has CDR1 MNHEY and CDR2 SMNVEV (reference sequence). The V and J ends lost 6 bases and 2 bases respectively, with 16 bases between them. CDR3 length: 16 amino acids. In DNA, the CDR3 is TGTGCCAGCAGAACCACCCTCACAGTAAACACCGGGGAGCTGTTTTTT. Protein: CASRTTLTVNTGELFF.

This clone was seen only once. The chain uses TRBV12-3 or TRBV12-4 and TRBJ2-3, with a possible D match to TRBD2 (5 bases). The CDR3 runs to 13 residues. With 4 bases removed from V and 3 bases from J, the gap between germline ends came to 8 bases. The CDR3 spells CASSSRGTDTQYF. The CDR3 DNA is TGTGCCAGCAGTTCACGAGGGACAGATACGCAGTATTTT.

Here the CDR3 reads CASSSDRDQPQHF. In nucleotides, the CDR3 is TGTGCCAGCTCCTCAGACAGGGATCAGCCCCAGCATTTT. This rearrangement joins TRBV18 to TRBJ1-5, with 7 bases lining up with TRBD1. The CDR3 spans 13 residues. Looked up from germline, CDR1 is KGHSH and CDR2 is LQKENI. V shed 6 bases, J shed 5 bases, and the junction held 4 bases outside the gene matches.

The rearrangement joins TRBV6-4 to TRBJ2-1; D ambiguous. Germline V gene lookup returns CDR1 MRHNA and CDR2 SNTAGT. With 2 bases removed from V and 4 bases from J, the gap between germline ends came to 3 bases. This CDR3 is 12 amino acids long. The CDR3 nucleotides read TGTGCCAGCAGTGACGGGTACAATGAGCAGTTCTTC. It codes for CASSDGYNEQFF.

Written as DNA, the CDR3 is TGCAGCGTTGAGGCAGGGGGGATTTATGGCTACACCTTC. This translates into CSVEAGGIYGYTF. J is TRBJ1-2 and V is TRBV29-1; 7 bases match TRBD1. V dropped 3 bases and J dropped 5; count of bases not matched to a gene: 6. Germline CDR1 reads SQVTM; CDR2 reads ANQGSEA. CDR3 length: 13 residues. Full variable domain (missing parts from reference TRBV29-1 and TRBJ1-2): SAVISQKPSRDICQRGTSLTIQCQVDSQVTMMFWYRQQPGQSLTLIATANQGSEATYESGFVIDKFPISRPNLTFSTLTVSNMSPEDSSIYLCSVEAGGIYGYTFGSGTRLTVV.

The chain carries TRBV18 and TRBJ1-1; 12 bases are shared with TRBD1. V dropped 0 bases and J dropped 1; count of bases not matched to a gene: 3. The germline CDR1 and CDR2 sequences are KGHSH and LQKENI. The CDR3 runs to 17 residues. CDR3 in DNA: TGTGCCAGCTCACCACCGGGACAGGGGGCAAGGAACACTGAAGCTTTCTTT. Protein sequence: CASSPPGQGARNTEAFF. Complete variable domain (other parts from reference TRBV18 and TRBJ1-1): NAGVMQNPRHLVRRRGQEARLRCSPMKGHSHVYWYRQLPEEGLKFMVYLQKENIIDESGMPKERFSAEFPKEGPSILRIQQVVRGDSAAYFCASSPPGQGARNTEAFFGQGTRLTVV.

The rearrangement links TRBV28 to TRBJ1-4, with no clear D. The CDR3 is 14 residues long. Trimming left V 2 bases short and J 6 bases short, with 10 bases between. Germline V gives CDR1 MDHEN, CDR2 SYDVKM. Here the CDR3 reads CASSLTGFDEKLFF. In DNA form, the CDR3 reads TGTGCCAGCAGTTTAACGGGTTTTGATGAAAAACTGTTTTTT. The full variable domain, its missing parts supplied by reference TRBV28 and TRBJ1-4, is DVKVTQSSRYLVKRTGEKVFLECVQDMDHENMFWYRQDPGLGLRLIYFSYDVKMKEKGDIPEGYSVSREKKERFSLILESASTNQTSMYLCASSLTGFDEKLFFGSGTQLSVL.

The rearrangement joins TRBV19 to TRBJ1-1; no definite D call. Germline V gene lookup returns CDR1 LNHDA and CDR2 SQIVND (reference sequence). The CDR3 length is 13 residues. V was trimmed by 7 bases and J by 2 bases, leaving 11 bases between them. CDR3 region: CASTEAGNTEAFF. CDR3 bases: TGTGCCAGTACTGAGGCGGGCAACACTGAAGCTTTCTTT. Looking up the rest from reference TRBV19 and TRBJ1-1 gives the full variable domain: DGGITQSPKYLFRKEGQNVTLSCEQNLNHDAMYWYRQDPGQGLRLIYYSQIVNDFQKGDIAEGYSVSREKKESFPLTVTSAQKNPTAFYLCASTEAGNTEAFFGQGTRLTVV.